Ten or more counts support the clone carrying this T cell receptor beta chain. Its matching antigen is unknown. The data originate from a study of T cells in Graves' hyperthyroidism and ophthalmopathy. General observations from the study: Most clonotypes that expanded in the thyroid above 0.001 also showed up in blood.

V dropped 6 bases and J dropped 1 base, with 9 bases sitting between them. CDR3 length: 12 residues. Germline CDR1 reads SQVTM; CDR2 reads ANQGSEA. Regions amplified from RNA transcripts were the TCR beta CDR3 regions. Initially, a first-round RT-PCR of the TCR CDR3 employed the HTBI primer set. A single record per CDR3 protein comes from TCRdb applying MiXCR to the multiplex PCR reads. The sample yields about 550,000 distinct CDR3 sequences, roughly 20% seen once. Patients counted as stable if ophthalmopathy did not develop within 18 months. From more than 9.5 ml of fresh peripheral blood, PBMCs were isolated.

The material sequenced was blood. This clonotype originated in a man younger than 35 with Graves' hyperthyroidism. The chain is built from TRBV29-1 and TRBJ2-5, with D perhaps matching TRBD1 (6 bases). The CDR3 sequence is CSVGTLQETQYF. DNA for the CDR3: TGCAGCGTGGGGACACTCCAAGAGACCCAGTACTTC.